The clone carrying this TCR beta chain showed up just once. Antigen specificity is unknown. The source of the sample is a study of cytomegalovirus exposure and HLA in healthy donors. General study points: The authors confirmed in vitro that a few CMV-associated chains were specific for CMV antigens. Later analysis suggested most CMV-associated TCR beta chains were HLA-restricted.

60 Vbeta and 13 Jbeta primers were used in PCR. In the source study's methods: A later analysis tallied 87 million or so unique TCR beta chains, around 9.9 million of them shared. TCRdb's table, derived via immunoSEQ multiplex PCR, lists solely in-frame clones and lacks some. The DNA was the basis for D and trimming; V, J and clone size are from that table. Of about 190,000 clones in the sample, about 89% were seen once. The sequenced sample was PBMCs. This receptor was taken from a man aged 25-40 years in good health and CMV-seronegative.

CDR3 loop: CASSQEDRPGDEQFF. The CDR3 region has the DNA TGCGCCAGCAGCCAGGAGGACAGGCCGGGGGATGAGCAGTTCTTC. The chain carries TRBV5-1 and TRBJ2-1, with D maybe TRBD1 (7 bases). Trimming removed 4 bases at V and 8 bases at J, with 19 bases between. Germline lookup yields CDR1 SGHRS and CDR2 YFSETQ. The CDR3 totals 15 residues.